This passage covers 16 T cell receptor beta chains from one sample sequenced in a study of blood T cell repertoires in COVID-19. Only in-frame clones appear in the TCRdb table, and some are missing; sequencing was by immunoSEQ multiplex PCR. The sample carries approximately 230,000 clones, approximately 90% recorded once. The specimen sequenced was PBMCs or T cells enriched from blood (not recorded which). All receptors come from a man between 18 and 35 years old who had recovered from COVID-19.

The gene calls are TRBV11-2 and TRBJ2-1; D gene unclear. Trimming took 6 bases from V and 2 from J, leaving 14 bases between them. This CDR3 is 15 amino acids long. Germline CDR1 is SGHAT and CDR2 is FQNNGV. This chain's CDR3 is CASRLEAETYNEQFF. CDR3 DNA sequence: TGTGCCAGCAGACTCGAGGCGGAGACCTACAATGAGCAGTTCTTC.

The CDR3 spells CASSQGLRAYEQYF. The CDR3 DNA reads as TGTGCCAGCAGCCAAGGACTGAGGGCCTACGAGCAGTACTTC. The rearrangement uses TRBV3-1 (or the pseudogene TRBV3-2) and TRBJ2-7; perhaps TRBD2 as D (5 bases). This CDR3 region has 14 residues. Germline V gene sequence: CDR1 LGHDT, CDR2 YNNKEL (reference sequence). Trimming took 1 base from V and 2 from J, leaving 9 bases between them.

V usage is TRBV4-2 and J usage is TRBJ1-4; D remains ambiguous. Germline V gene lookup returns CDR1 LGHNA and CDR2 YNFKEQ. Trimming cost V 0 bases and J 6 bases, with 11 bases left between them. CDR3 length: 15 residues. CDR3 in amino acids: CASSQDGGPDEKLFF. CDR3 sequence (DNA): TGTGCCAGCAGCCAAGATGGTGGCCCAGATGAAAAACTGTTTTTT.

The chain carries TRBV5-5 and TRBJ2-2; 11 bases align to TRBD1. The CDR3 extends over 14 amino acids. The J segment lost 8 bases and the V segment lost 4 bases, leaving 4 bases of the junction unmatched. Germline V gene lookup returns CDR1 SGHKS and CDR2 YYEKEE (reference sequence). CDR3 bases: TGTGCCAGCAGCCGGGACAGGGGGATAGGGGAGCTGTTTTTT. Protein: CASSRDRGIGELFF. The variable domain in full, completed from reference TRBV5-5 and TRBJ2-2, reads DAGVTQSPTHLIKTRGQQVTLRCSPISGHKSVSWYQQVLGQGPQFIFQYYEKEERGRGNFPDRFSARQFPNYSSELNVNALLLGDSALYLCASSRDRGIGELFFGEGSRLTVL.

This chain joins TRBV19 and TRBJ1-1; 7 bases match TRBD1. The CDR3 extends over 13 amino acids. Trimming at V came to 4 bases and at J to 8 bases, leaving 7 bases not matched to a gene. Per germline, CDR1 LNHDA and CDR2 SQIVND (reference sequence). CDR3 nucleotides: TGTGCCAGTAGTAGGGAACAGGGGATGGAAGCTTTCTTT. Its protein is CASSREQGMEAFF.

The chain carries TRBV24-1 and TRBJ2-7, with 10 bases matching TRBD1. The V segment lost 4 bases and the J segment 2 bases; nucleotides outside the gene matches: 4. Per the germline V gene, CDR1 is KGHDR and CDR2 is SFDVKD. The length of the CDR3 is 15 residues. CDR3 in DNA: TGTGCCACCAGTGACCGGACAGGGGGTACCTACGAGCAGTACTTC. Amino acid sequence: CATSDRTGGTYEQYF.

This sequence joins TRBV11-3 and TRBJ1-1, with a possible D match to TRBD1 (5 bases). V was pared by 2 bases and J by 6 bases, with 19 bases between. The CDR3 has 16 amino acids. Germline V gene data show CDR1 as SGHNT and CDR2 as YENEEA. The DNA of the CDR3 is TGTGCCAGCAGCTTATTTTCTGGGGCCGGTAAGGCTGAAGCTTTCTTT. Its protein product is CASSLFSGAGKAEAFF.

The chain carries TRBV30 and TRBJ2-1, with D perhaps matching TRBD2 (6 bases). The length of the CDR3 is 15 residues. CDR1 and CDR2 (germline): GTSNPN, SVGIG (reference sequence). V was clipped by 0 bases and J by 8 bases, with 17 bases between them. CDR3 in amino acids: CAWSVPRLGSYEQFF. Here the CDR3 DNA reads TGTGCCTGGAGTGTCCCACGACTAGGAAGCTATGAGCAGTTCTTC.

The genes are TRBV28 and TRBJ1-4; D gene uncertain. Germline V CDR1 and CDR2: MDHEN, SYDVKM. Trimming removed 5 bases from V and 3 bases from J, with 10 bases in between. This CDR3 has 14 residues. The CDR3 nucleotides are TGTGCCAGCAGTGAAGGAGGTGCTAATGAAAAACTGTTTTTT. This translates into CASSEGGANEKLFF. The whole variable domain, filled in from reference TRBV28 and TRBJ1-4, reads DVKVTQSSRYLVKRTGEKVFLECVQDMDHENMFWYRQDPGLGLRLIYFSYDVKMKEKGDIPEGYSVSREKKERFSLILESASTNQTSMYLCASSEGGANEKLFFGSGTQLSVL.

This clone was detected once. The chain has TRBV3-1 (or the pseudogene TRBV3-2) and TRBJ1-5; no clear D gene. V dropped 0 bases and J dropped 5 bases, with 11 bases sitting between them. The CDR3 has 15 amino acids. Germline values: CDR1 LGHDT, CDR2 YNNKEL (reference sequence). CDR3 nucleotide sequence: TGTGCCAGCAGCCAAGATGCGGGAGCCGATCAGCCCCAGCATTTT. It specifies CASSQDAGADQPQHF.

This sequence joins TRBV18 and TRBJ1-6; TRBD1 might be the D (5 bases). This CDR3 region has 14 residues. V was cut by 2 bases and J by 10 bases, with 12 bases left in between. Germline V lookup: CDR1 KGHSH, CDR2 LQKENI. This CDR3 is CASSPGRGESPLHF. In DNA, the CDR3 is TGTGCCAGCTCACCAGGGAGGGGTGAATCACCCCTCCACTTT.

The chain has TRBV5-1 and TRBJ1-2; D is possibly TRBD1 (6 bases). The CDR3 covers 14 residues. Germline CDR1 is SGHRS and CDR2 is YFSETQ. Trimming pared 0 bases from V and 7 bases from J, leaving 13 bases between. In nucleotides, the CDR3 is TGCGCCAGCAGCTTGGCAAAGGGGGATTTTGGCTACACCTTC. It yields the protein CASSLAKGDFGYTF.

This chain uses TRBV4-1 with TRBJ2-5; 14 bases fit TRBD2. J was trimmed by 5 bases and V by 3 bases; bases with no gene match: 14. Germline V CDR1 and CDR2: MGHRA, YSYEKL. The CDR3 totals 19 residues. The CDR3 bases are TGCGCCAGCAGCCAGGATCCAGGACTAGCGGGGGGCCAGAGGGAGACCCAGTACTTC. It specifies CASSQDPGLAGGQRETQYF.

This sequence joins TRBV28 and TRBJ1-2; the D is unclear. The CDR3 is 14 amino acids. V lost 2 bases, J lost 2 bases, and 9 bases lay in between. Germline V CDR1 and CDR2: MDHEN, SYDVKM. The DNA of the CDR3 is TGTGCCAGCAGTTTACAGGTTCCGAACTATGGCTACACCTTC. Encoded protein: CASSLQVPNYGYTF.

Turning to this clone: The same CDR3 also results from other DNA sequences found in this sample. The CDR3 bases are TGTGCCTGGGCCCAGGGGTTGAATCAGCCCCAGCATTTT. The encoded protein is CAWAQGLNQPQHF. The gene calls are TRBV30 and TRBJ1-5, with D perhaps matching TRBD1 (6 bases). CDR3 length: 13 residues. In germline, CDR1 is GTSNPN, CDR2 SVGIG (reference sequence). V was pared by 5 bases and J by 4 bases, with 12 bases between.

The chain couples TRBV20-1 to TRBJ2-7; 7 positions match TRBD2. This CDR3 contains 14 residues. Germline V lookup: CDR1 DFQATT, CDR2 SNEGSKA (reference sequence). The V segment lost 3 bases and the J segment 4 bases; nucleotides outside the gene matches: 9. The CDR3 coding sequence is TGCAGTGCTAGTGTGCCGGGGGGATTTTACGAGCAGTACTTC. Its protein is CSASVPGGFYEQYF.